Presented here are 3 T cell receptor beta chains from one specimen sequenced in a study of OX40 agonist ivuxolimab in advanced cancers. TCRdb keeps only in-frame clones here, not all; method: immunoSEQ multiplex PCR. The table lists about 90,000 clones, 90% of them singletons. This sample comprised CD4+ or CD8+ T cells sorted from blood, obtained in a trial of the OX40 agonist ivuxolimab. All receptors come from an adult with an advanced solid tumor such as melanoma, head and neck, liver or kidney cancer.

This chain joins TRBV5-4 and TRBJ2-2, with 9 bases lining up with TRBD2. The germline gives CDR1 SGHNT, CDR2 YYREEE (reference sequence). The V and J ends lost 2 bases and 3 bases, in that order; junction bases with no gene match: 5. The CDR3 extends over 16 amino acids. CDR3 residues: CASSLGGRADTGELFF. The CDR3 DNA sequence: TGTGCCAGCAGCTTAGGCGGGAGGGCAGACACCGGGGAGCTGTTTTTT.

The chain has TRBV27 and TRBJ2-3, with D perhaps given as TRBD1 or TRBD2 (5 bases each). Germline V CDR1 and CDR2: MNHEY, SMNVEV (reference sequence). This CDR3 has 12 amino acids. V was trimmed by 5 bases and J by 14 bases, leaving 17 bases between them. The CDR3 loop is CASSPSGPIRYF. CDR3 in DNA: TGTGCCAGCAGTCCCTCGGGGCCCATCCGGTATTTT.

This clone was observed once. J is TRBJ2-5 and V is TRBV28; the D gene is possibly TRBD2 (5 bases). The CDR3 sequence is 18 residues long. Trimming took off 5 bases at V and 0 bases at J, with 22 bases between the two ends. Germline lookup yields CDR1 MDHEN and CDR2 SYDVKM. The CDR3 reads CASSLDSLASSYQETQYF. The CDR3 DNA reads as TGTGCCAGCAGTCTGGACTCTTTGGCGTCCTCGTACCAAGAGACCCAGTACTTC.